One TCR beta chain is described in this entry. The assay was immunoSEQ multiplex PCR, and TCRdb's table has in-frame clones only and misses some. The data contain over 100,000 clones, around nine tenths of them singletons. Seattle patients were enrolled while actively infected and followed longitudinally. This specimen comes from a study of blood T cell repertoires in COVID-19. Study overall: Material from acute and convalescent COVID-19 was sourced from the United States, Italy and Spain.

Germline loops: CDR1 SGHNT, CDR2 YENEEA. CDR3 length: 13 residues. Trimming cost V 2 bases and J 3 bases, with 7 bases left between them. This sequence originates from a man in his 60s with COVID-19, enrolled during active disease. This chain joins TRBV11-3 and TRBJ2-5, with D possibly TRBD1 on 6 matching bases. Sequenced sample: peripheral blood. CDR3 loop: CASSLPGEETQYF. The CDR3, as DNA: TGTGCCAGCAGCTTACCAGGGGAAGAGACCCAGTACTTC.